This T cell receptor (beta chain) was recorded in a study of beta chain features in type 1 diabetes. The study's findings and limits: In all four CD4+ subsets, TCRB CDR3 length was significantly, moderately reduced in type 1 diabetes.

The study reverse transcribed the entire isolated RNA, so it sequenced expressed TCRB transcripts. Measured with immunoSEQ multiplex PCR; TCRdb has only the in-frame clones, and not every one. In the table there are over 650,000 clones, about 14% of which are singletons. This clone occurred a few times. The antigen is not known. The CDR3 has 13 residues. Looked up from germline, CDR1 is SGHAT and CDR2 is FQDESV (reference sequence). V lost 6 bases to trimming and J lost 1 base, with 9 bases between them. The TCR was taken from a man between 18 and 35 years old with type 1 diabetes. This chain links TRBV11-1 with TRBJ2-5; D possibly corresponds to TRBD2 (6 bases). Sample: naive CD4+ T cells from blood. The CDR3 nucleotides read TGTGCCAGCAGGCGGGATCTCCAAGAGACCCAGTACTTC. As protein: CASRRDLQETQYF. Supplemented by reference TRBV11-1 and TRBJ2-5, the full variable domain reads EAEVAQSPRYKITEKSQAVAFWCDPISGHATLYWYRQILGQGPELLVQFQDESVVDDSQLPKDRFSAERLKGVDSTLKIQPAELGDSAMYLCASRRDLQETQYFGPGTRLLVL.